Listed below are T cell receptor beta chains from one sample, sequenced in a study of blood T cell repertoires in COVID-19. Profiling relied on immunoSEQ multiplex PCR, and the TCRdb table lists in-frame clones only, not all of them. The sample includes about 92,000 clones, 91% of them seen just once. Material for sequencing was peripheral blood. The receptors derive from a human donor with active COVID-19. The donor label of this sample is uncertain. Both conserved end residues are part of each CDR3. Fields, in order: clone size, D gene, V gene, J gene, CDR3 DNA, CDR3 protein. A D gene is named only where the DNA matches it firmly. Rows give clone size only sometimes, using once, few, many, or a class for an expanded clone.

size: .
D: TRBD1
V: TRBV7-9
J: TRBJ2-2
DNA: TGTGCCAGCAGCCAAGAGACAGGGGGCTACACCGGGGAGCTGTTTTTT
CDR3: CASSQETGGYTGELFF

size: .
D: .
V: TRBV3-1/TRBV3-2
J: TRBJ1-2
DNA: TGTGCCAGCAGCCCTACATCGGCGGGATCTGATGGCTACACCTTC
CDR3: CASSPTSAGSDGYTF

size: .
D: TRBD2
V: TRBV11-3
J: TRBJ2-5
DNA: TGTGCCAGCAGCTTAGGTATCCGGGGGGACCAAGAGACCCAGTACTTC
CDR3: CASSLGIRGDQETQYF

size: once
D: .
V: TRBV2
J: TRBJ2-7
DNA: TGTGCCAGCAGTGAAGCCGAAACCCCACGGGGCGAGCAGTACTTC
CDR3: CASSEAETPRGEQYF

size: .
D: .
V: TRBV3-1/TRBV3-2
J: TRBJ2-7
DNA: TGTGCCAGCAGCCAGGGGGAGGGGGACGACGAGCAGTACTTC
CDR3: CASSQGEGDDEQYF

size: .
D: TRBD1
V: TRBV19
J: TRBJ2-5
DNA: TGTGCCACACGGGCCGGGACAGGGTCAGAGACCCAGTACTTC
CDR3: CATRAGTGSETQYF

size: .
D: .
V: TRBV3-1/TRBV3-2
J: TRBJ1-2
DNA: TGTGCCAGCAGCCGAGCCTCAGCGGGCTTATATGGCTACACCTTC
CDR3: CASSRASAGLYGYTF

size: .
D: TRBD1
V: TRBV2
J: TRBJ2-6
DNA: TGTGCCAGCAGAACAGGGGCGGGTTCTGGGGCCAACGTCCTGACTTTC
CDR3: CASRTGAGSGANVLTF

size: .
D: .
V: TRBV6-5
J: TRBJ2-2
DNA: TGTGCCAGCAGTCCTGAGGGGGCGAACACCGGGGAGCTGTTTTTT
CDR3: CASSPEGANTGELFF

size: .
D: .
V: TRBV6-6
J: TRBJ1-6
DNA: TGTGCCAGCAGCCTGACTAGGGCACCCCTCCACTTT
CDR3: CASSLTRAPLHF

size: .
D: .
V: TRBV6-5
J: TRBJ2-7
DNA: TGTGCCAGCACTCAAGACGGGGGAGCATCCTACGAGCAGTACTTC
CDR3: CASTQDGGASYEQYF

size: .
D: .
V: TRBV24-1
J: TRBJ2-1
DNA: TGTGCCACCAGTGATTTGCGGAGGAGCGATGAGCAGTTCTTC
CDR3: CATSDLRRSDEQFF

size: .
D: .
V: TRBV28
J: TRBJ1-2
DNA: TGTGCCAGCAGTGTCCGGGAAGGTGGCTACACCTTC
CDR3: CASSVREGGYTF

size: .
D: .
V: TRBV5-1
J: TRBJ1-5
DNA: TGCGCCAGCAGCCGGGGGGGTGAGGGTCAGCCCCAGCATTTT
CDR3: CASSRGGEGQPQHF

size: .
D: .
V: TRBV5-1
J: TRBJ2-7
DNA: TGCGCCAGCAGCTTGAATTTCGGCTACGAGCAGTACTTC
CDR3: CASSLNFGYEQYF

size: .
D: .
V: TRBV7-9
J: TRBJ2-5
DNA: TGTGCCAGCAGCTTACGACTCGGGGAGACCCAGTACTTC
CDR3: CASSLRLGETQYF

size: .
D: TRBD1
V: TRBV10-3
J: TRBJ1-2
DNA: TGTGCCATCAGTGTTGGGACAGCTAACTATGGCTACACCTTC
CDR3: CAISVGTANYGYTF

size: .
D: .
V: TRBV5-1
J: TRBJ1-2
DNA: TGCGCCAGCAGCTTGGGGGGCGCGACTGGTGGCTACACCTTC
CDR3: CASSLGGATGGYTF

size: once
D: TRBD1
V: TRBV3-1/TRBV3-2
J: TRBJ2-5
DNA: TGTGCCAGCAGCCAAGATGGGACAGGAGGGTCCCAGTACTTC
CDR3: CASSQDGTGGSQYF

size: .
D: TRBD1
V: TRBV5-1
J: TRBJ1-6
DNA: TGCGCCAGCAGCTTGGGGGACAGGGTAGATAATTCACCCCTCCACTTT
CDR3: CASSLGDRVDNSPLHF

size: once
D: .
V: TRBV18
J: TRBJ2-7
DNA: TGTGCCAGCTCATCCACTCGACAGATTTACGAGCAGTACTTC
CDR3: CASSSTRQIYEQYF

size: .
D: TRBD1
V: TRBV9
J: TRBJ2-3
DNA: TGTGCCAGCAGCCGACAACTACCGACAGGGGGCATTACAGATACGCAGTATTTT
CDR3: CASSRQLPTGGITDTQYF

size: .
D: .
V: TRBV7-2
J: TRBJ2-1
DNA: TGTGCCAGCAGCTTAGATGGGCCAGGTATCGATGAGCAGTTCTTC
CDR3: CASSLDGPGIDEQFF

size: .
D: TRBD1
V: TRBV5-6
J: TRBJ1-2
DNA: TGTGCCAGCAGCTTGCGACAGGGGCCCTCCAACTATGGCTACACCTTC
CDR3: CASSLRQGPSNYGYTF

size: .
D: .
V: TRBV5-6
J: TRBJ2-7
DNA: TGTGCCAGCAGCCCCTGGGCTCGGGAGCAGTACTTC
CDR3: CASSPWAREQYF

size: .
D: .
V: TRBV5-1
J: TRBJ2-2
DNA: TGCGCCAGCAGTCCAAAGGTGGAGGGGAAGCTGTTTTTT
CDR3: CASSPKVEGKLFF

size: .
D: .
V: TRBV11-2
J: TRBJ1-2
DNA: TGTGCCAGCAGCTTAGTCGAGGGGAGGGGCTACACCTTC
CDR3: CASSLVEGRGYTF

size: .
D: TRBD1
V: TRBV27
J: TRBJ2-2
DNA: TGTGCCAGCAGTCCATACAGGGGCACCGGGGAGCTGTTTTTT
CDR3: CASSPYRGTGELFF

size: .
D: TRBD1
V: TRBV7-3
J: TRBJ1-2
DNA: TGTGCCAGCAGCGAGGACAGGGCTTCTAACTATGGCTACACCTTC
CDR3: CASSEDRASNYGYTF

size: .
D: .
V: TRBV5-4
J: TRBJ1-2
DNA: TGTGCCAGCAGCTTGGACAGGGCGGACTATGGCTACACCTTC
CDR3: CASSLDRADYGYTF

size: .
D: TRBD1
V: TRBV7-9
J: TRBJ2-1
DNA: TGTGCCAGCAGCGCCCGGGACAGAGATTACAATGAGCAGTTCTTC
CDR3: CASSARDRDYNEQFF

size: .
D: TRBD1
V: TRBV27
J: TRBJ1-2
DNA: TGTGCCAGCAGTTTCTCGGGGACAGGGCCGGATGGCTACACCTTC
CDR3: CASSFSGTGPDGYTF

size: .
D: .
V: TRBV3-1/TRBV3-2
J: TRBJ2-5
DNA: TGTGCCAGCAGCCAAGGCCCTAGCGCGGGACTCCACGACTTC
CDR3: CASSQGPSAGLHDF

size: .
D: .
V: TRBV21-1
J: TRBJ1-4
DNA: TGTGCCAGCAGCAAAGCGGCAGGGCGGGGAGGAGGAGAACTGTTTTTT
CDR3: CASSKAAGRGGGELFF

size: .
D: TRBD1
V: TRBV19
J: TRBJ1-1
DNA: TGTGCCAGCCGGGGACAGGGGATTGAAGCTTTCTTT
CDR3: CASRGQGIEAFF

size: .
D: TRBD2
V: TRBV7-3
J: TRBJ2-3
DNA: TGTGCCAGCAGCGGCGGGACTAGCGGGCTATCTAGCACAGATACGCAGTATTTT
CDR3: CASSGGTSGLSSTDTQYF

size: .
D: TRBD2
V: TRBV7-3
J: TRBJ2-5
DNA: TGTGCCAGCAGCTTCAGCGGGGGGGCCCCAGAGACCCAGTACTTC
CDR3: CASSFSGGAPETQYF

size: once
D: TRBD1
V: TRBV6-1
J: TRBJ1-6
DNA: TGTGCCAGCAGTGATTGGGCAGGGGGTTTTAATTCACCCCTCCACTTT
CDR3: CASSDWAGGFNSPLHF

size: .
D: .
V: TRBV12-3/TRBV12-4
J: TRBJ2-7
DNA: TGTGCCAGCAGTTTAGGAGGGGGTGGCGAGCAGTACTTC
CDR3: CASSLGGGGEQYF

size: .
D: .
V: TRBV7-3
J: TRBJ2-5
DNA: TGTGCCAGCAGCTTAACACTCTGGGGGGGCGATGGGACCCAGTACTTC
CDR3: CASSLTLWGGDGTQYF

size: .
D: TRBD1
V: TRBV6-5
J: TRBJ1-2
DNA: TGTGCCAGCAGGTTGGGACAGGGTGGCGGCTACACCTTC
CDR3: CASRLGQGGGYTF

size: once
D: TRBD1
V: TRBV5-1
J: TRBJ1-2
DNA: TGCGCCAGCAGCTTGACCTCCGGGACAGGGGGCTACACCTTC
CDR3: CASSLTSGTGGYTF

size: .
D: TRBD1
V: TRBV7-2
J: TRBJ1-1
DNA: TGTGCCAGCAGCCTCCGACAGGGAAAGAACACTGAAGCTTTCTTT
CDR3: CASSLRQGKNTEAFF

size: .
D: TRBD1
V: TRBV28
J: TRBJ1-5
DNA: TGTGCCAGCAAGACAGGGAGCAATCAGCCCCAGCATTTT
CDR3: CASKTGSNQPQHF

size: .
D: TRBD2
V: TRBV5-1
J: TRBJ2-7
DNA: TGCGCCAGCAGCTTGGTAGCGGGGGGGCCCCCCTACGAGCAGTACTTC
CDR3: CASSLVAGGPPYEQYF

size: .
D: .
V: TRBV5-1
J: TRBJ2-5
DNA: TGCGCCAGCAGCCCGGGTTCAGCTGGGGAGACCCAGTACTTC
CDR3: CASSPGSAGETQYF

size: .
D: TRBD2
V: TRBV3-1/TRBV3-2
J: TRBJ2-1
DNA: TGTGCCAGCAGCCAAAACCCAGGCTTTAGCGGGGGAGGCGGGTTCTTC
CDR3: CASSQNPGFSGGGGFF

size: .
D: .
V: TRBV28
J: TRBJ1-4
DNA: TGTGCCAGCAGTTTATGGGGGGCGGGCAGGACTAATGAAAAACTGTTTTTT
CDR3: CASSLWGAGRTNEKLFF

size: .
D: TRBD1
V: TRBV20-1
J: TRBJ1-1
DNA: TGCAGTGCTAGTACGGCGGGACAGAACTTAAACACTGAAGCTTTCTTT
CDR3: CSASTAGQNLNTEAFF

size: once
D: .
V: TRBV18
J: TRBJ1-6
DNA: TGTGCCAGCTCACCGGTAGCGGGGGCGATACCCCCCACGTATAATTCACCCCTCCACTTT
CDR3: CASSPVAGAIPPTYNSPLHF